The source of this T cell receptor beta chain is a study of blood T cell repertoires in COVID-19. The overall study: COVID-19 samples from acute and convalescent phases originated in the United States, Italy and Spain. In each case, the material was cDNA or gDNA derived from T cells, B-cell-depleted T cells, or PBMCs.

Original handling: Reference gene primer amplification gave estimated nucleated cell counts. Sequencing used immunoSEQ multiplex PCR; TCRdb keeps in-frame clones, though not all of them. From that table come the V and J calls and clone size; the DNA was used to work out D and trimming. This sample carries around 200,000 clones, about 88% of them seen once, and the ten largest clones take 4.9%. The V end lost 10 bases, the J end lost 2 bases, and 15 bases lay between the germline ends. The CDR3 sequence is 14 residues long. The germline gives CDR1 LNHDA, CDR2 SQIVND (reference sequence). The sample was peripheral blood. J is TRBJ2-1 and V is TRBV19; a weak D match, TRBD2 (5 bases). The origin of this receptor is a woman aged 80 or over with acute or convalescent COVID-19. CDR3 in amino acids: CATSGEFPYNEQFF. The CDR3 coding sequence is TGTGCCACCTCCGGGGAGTTCCCCTACAATGAGCAGTTCTTC. Drawing the rest from reference TRBV19 and TRBJ2-1, the complete variable domain is DGGITQSPKYLFRKEGQNVTLSCEQNLNHDAMYWYRQDPGQGLRLIYYSQIVNDFQKGDIAEGYSVSREKKESFPLTVTSAQKNPTAFYLCATSGEFPYNEQFFGPGTRLTVL.